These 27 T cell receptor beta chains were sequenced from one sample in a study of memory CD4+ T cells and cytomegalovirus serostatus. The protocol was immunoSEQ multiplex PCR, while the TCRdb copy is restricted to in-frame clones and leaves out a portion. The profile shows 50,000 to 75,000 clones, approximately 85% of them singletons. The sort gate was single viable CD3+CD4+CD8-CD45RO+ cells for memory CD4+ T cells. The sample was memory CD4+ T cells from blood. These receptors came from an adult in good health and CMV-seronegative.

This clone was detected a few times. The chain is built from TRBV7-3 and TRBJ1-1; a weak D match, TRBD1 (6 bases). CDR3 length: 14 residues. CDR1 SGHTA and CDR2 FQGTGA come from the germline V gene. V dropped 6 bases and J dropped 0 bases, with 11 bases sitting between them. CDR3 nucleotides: TGTGCCAGCAGTCCCGGACAGTTGAACACTGAAGCTTTCTTT. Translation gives CASSPGQLNTEAFF.

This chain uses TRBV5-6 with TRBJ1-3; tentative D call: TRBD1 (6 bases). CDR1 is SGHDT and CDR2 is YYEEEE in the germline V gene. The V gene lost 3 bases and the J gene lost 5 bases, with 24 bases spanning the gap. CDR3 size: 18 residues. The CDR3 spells CASSSGDTFIAPRNTIYF. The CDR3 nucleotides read TGTGCCAGCAGCTCAGGGGACACCTTTATCGCCCCCCGAAACACCATATATTTT.

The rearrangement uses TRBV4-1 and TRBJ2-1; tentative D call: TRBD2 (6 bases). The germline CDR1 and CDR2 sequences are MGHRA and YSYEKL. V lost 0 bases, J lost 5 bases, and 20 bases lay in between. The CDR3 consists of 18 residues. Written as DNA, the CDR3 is TGCGCCAGCAGCCAAGACCCTCGTCCGGGAGTGACCAACAATGAGCAGTTCTTC. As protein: CASSQDPRPGVTNNEQFF.

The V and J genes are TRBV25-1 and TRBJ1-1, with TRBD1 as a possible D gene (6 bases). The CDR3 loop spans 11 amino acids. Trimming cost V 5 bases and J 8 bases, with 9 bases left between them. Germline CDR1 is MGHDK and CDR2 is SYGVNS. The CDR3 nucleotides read TGTGCCAGCAGTAGGGGGACCGAAGCTTTCTTT. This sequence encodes CASSRGTEAFF.

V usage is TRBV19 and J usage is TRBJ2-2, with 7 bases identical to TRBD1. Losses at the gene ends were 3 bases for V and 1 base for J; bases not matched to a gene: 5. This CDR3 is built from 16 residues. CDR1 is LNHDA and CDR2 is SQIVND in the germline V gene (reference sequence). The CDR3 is CASSIRAGGNTGELFF. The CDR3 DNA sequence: TGTGCCAGTAGTATTAGGGCAGGGGGGAACACCGGGGAGCTGTTTTTT. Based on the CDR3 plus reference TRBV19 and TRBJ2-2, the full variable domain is DGGITQSPKYLFRKEGQNVTLSCEQNLNHDAMYWYRQDPGQGLRLIYYSQIVNDFQKGDIAEGYSVSREKKESFPLTVTSAQKNPTAFYLCASSIRAGGNTGELFFGEGSRLTVL.

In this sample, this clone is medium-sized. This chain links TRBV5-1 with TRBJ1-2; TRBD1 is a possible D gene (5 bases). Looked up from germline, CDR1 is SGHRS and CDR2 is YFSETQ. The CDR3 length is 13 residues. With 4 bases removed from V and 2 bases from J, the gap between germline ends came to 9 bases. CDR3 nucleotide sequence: TGCGCCAGCAGCCGGGACCCCAACTATGGCTACACCTTC. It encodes CASSRDPNYGYTF.

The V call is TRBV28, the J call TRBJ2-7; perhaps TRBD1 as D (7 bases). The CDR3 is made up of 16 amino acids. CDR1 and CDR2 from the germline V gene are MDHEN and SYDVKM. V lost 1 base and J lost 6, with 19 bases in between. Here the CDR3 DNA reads TGTGCCAGCAGTTTATCCTTCGGGCGGGACAGAATCGAGCAGTACTTC. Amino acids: CASSLSFGRDRIEQYF.

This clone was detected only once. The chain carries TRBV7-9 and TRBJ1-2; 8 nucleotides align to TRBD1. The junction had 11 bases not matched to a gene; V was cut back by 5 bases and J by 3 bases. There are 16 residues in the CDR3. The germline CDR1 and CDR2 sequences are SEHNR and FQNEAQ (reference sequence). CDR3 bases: TGTGCCAGCAGCCTGACAGGGGAGTACCGGGACTATGGCTACACCTTC. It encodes CASSLTGEYRDYGYTF.

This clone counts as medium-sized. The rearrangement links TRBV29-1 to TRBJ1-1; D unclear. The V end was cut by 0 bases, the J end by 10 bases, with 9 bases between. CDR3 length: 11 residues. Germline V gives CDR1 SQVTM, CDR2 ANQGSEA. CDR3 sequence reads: CSVEDPALAFF. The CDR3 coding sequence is TGCAGCGTTGAAGATCCGGCTCTAGCTTTCTTT. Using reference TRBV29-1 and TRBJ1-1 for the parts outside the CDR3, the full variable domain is SAVISQKPSRDICQRGTSLTIQCQVDSQVTMMFWYRQQPGQSLTLIATANQGSEATYESGFVIDKFPISRPNLTFSTLTVSNMSPEDSSIYLCSVEDPALAFFGQGTRLTVV.

CDR3 loop: CASSLGLNTEAFF. The DNA for the CDR3 is TGCGCCAGCAGCTTGGGGCTGAACACTGAAGCTTTCTTT. V and J are TRBV5-1 and TRBJ1-1, with D hard to call. This CDR3 is built from 13 residues. V dropped 0 bases and J dropped 0 bases, with 3 bases sitting between them. CDR1 SGHRS and CDR2 YFSETQ come from the germline V gene.

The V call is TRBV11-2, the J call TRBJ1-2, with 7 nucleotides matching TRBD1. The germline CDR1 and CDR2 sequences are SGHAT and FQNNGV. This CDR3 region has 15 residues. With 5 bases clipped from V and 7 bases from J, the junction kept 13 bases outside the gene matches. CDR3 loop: CASSSGTVRGGGYTF. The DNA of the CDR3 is TGTGCCAGCAGCAGCGGGACAGTCCGAGGGGGTGGCTACACCTTC.

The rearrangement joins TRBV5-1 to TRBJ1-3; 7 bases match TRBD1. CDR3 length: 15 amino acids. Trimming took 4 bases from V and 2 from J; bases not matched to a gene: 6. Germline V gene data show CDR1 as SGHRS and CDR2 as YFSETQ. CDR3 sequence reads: CASSASQGAGNTIYF. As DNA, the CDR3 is TGCGCCAGCAGCGCCAGTCAGGGGGCTGGAAACACCATATATTTT.

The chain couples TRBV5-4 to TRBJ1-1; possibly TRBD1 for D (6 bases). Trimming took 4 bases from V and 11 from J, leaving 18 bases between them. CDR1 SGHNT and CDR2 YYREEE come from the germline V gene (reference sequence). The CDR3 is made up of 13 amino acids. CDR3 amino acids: CASSPTSGAGAFF. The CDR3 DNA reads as TGTGCCAGCAGCCCCACCTCGGGGGCGGGGGCTTTCTTT.

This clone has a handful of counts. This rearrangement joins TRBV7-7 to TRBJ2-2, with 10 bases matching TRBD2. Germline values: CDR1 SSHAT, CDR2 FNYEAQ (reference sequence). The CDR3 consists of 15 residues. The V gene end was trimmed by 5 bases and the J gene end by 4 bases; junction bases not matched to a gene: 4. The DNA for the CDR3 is TGTGCCAGCAGCGTCGCTAGCGGGGGCACCGGGGAGCTGTTTTTT. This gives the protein CASSVASGGTGELFF.

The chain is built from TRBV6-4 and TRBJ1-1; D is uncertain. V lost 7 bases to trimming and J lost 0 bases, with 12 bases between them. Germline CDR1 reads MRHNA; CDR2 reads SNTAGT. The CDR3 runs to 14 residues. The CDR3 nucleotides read TGTGCCAGCACCGGTGGGGAATTGAACACTGAAGCTTTCTTT. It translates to CASTGGELNTEAFF.

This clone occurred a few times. CDR3 protein: CASSPSGSLRVEQFF. CDR3 DNA sequence: TGTGCCAGCAGCCCTAGCGGGAGCCTACGGGTAGAGCAGTTCTTC. V and J are TRBV28 and TRBJ2-1; 10 bases agree with TRBD2. Germline V gene lookup returns CDR1 MDHEN and CDR2 SYDVKM. V lost 6 bases and J lost 10; bases outside the gene matches: 12. CDR3 size: 15 residues.

The CDR3 sequence is CASRTPGGPGEQYF. Written as DNA, the CDR3 is TGTGCCAGCAGGACCCCGGGCGGTCCCGGCGAGCAGTACTTC. This sequence joins TRBV6-5 and TRBJ2-7; no firm D call. The CDR3 is 14 amino acids. Germline lookup yields CDR1 MNHEY and CDR2 SVGAGI. V was clipped by 6 bases and J by 6 bases, with 18 bases between them.

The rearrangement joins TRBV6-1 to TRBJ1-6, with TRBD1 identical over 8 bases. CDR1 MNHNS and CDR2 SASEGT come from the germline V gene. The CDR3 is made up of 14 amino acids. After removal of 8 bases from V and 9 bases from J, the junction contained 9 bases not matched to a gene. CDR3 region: CASLIQGDGSPLHF. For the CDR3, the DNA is TGTGCCAGCCTCATACAGGGGGATGGTTCACCCCTCCACTTT.

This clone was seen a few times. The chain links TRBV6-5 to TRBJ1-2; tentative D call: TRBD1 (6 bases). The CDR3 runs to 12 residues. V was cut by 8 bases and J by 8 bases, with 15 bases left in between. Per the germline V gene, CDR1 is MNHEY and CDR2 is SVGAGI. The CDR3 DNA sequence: TGTGCCAGCGGAGACAGGTCCAGGGGCTACACCTTC. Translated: CASGDRSRGYTF.

CDR3 coding DNA: TGTGCCAGCAGGACCCCCCTATACGGAAAACTGTTTTTT. The encoded protein is CASRTPLYGKLFF. The gene calls are TRBV6-1 and TRBJ1-4; D is ambiguous. CDR3 length: 13 residues. The germline V gene has CDR1 MNHNS and CDR2 SASEGT. Trimming stripped 6 bases from V and 10 bases from J, with 15 bases between.

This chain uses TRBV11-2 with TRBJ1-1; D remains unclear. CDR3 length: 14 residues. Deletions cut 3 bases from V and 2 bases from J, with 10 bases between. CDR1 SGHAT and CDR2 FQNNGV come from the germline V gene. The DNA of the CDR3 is TGTGCCAGCAGCTTGGGTCTTAGAAACACTGAAGCTTTCTTT. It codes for CASSLGLRNTEAFF.

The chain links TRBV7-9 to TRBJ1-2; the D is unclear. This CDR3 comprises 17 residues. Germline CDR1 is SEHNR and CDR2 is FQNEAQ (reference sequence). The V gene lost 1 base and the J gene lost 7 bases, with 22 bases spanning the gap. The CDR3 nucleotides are TGTGCCAGCAGCTTAGAGAGAGGGCTGGGATATGGGCTTGGCTACACCTTC. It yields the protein CASSLERGLGYGLGYTF.

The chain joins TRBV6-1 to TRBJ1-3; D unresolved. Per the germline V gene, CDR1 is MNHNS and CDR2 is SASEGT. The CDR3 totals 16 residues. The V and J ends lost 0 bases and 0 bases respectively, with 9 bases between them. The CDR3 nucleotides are TGTGCCAGCAGTGAAGCGCCCAGATTCTCTGGAAACACCATATATTTT. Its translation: CASSEAPRFSGNTIYF.

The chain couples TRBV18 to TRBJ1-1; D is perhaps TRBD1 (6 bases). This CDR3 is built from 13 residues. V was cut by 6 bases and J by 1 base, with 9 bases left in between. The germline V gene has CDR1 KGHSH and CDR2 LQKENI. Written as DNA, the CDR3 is TGTGCCAGCTCGCTGGGACAGAACACTGAAGCTTTCTTT. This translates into CASSLGQNTEAFF.

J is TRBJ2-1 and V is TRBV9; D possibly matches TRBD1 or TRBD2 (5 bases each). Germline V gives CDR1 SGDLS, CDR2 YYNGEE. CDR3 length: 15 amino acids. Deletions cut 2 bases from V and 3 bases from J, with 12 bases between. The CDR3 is CASSVGATNYNEQFF. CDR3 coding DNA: TGTGCCAGCAGCGTCGGGGCCACCAACTACAATGAGCAGTTCTTC.

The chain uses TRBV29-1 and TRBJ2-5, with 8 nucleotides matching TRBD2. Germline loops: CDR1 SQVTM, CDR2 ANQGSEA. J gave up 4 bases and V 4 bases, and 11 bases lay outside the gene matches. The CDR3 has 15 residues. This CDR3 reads CSVVWGLVQGETQYF. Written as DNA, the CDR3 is TGCAGCGTTGTGTGGGGACTAGTACAAGGAGAGACCCAGTACTTC.

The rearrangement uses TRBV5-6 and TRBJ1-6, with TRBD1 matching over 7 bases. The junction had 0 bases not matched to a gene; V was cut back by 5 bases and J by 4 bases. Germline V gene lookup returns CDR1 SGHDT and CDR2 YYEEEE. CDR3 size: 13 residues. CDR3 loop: CASRGQYNSPLHF. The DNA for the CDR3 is TGTGCCAGCAGGGGACAGTATAATTCACCCCTCCACTTT.